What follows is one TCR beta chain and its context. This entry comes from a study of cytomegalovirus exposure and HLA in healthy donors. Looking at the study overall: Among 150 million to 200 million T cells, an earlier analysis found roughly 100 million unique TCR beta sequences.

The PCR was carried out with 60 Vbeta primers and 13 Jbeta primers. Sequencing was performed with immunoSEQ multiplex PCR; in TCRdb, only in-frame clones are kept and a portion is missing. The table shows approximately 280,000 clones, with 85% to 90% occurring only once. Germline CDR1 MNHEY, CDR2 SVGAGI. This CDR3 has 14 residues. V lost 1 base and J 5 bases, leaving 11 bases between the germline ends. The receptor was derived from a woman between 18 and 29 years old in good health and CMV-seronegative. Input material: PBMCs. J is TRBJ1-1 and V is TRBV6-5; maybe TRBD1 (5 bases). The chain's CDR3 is CASSYFVGGTEAFF. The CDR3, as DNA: TGTGCCAGCAGTTACTTCGTCGGGGGGACTGAAGCTTTCTTT.